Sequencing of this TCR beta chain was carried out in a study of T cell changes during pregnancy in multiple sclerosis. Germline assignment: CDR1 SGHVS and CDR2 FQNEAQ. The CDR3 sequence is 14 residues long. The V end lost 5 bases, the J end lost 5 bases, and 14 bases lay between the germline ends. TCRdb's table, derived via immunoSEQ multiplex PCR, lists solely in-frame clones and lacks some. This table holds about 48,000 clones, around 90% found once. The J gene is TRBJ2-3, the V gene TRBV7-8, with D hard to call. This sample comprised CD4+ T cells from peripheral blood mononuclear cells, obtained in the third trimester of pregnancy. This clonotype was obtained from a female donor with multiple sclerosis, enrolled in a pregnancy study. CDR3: CASSMTQQIDTQYF. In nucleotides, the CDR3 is TGTGCCAGCAGCATGACACAGCAGATAGATACGCAGTATTTT. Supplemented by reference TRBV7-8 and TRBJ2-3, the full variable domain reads GAGVSQSPRYKVAKRGQDVALRCDPISGHVSLFWYQQALGQGPEFLTYFQNEAQLDKSGLPSDRFFAERPEGSVSTLKIQRTQQEDSAVYLCASSMTQQIDTQYFGPGTRLTVL.